This T cell receptor beta chain was retrieved from a study of T cell responses to AZD1222 COVID-19 vaccine (dated by TCRdb to the early 2020s). The study in broad terms: TCR sequencing was performed for about 240 trial participants, of whom 200 to 220 were given two doses of AZD1222 and approximately 26 were given two doses of MenACWY control vaccine. Trial participants were enrolled by age into 18-55, 56-69 and 70-plus year subgroups, with roughly 160, 29 and 62 TCR-sequenced participants respectively.

A note on this clone: There is no known antigen for this receptor. Per-base quality was not reported, and no clone a single base away is much larger than it.

The full study reports these points: Reportedly, almost half of the unique spike-specific TCRs recognized epitopes lying outside the regions that are mutated in the B.1.351 and B.1.1.7 variants. Conclusions about previously exposed vaccinees were limited because only five to seven AZD1222 recipients were SARS-CoV-2 seropositive at baseline. After two AZD1222 doses, spike-specific TCR breadth and depth were significantly higher than at day 0 and than in MenACWY recipients. In the small 56-69-year group, the increase in depth fell short of significance, most likely because of low power. No day 14 peak-response samples were available, so repertoires were characterized only after the peak T cell response. Participants were mostly white British, with more females than males. The authors suggested clonal diversity may have been underestimated. CD4 TCRs associated with the vaccine covered the entire spike protein, and the dominant responses were in regions 160-218 and 743-854.

From cysteine to phenylalanine, the CDR3 is 14 amino acids long. Kept here is only the CDR3 DNA, which spans 42 bases and is read in frame from base 1. The V and J ends are trimmed by 1 base and 4 bases, leaving 9 bases between them. Via the germline V gene, CDR1 is SGHTA and CDR2 FQGTGA. The CDR3 regions of human TCRbeta chains were analyzed by immunosequencing. Processing in the source paper ran as follows. TCRs in the repertoires were matched against a reference library of SARS-CoV-2-specific TCRs that had been generated with the MIRA antigen-specificity platform. Breadth meant the fraction of unique TCRs that were SARS-CoV-2-associated, whereas depth meant the fraction of total T cells that were SARS-CoV-2-associated. Using the MIRA data, each spike-specific TCR was mapped to the spike region that the TCR reacts to and placed in a CD4 or CD8 class. Log10-transformed breadth and depth values were compared by one-way ANOVA with Sidak's multiple comparisons tests. In its TCRdb copy, this immuneACCESS table keeps in-frame sequences only and misses some clones. Where compared with another copy, unresolved V genes explain less than half of these, and the others have no known cause. V, J and clone size are taken as reported in that table, and D and trimming were inferred from the DNA itself. The sample data list about 120,000 clones, and more than 85% of these were observed just once. The top ten hold roughly 3.1% of the sample.

The sample's time point, from its label and the paper: about 28 days (+/-7) after the second vaccine dose. AZD1222 recipients whose second dose came at about 4 weeks and those whose second dose came at about 12 weeks were combined into one group, since spike-specific TCR depth and breadth did not differ between the two schedules. Vaccinee samples came from UK trials COV001 and COV002, including a single-blind randomized controlled phase 2/3 trial of AZD1222 (ChAdOx1 nCoV-19) in healthy adults. For TCRbeta chain sequencing, PBMC samples were collected from trial participants at day 0 and at day 28 after the second dose.

The source is an adult who received the AZD1222 COVID-19 vaccine. The sample was peripheral blood, taken 28 days after the second AZD1222 dose. The rearrangement combines TRBV7-3 with TRBJ2-3; no D gene is confidently identified. The DNA sequence is TGTGCCAGCAGCTTAAAACCAGGACCAGATACGCAGTATTTT. Its protein product is CASSLKPGPDTQYF.